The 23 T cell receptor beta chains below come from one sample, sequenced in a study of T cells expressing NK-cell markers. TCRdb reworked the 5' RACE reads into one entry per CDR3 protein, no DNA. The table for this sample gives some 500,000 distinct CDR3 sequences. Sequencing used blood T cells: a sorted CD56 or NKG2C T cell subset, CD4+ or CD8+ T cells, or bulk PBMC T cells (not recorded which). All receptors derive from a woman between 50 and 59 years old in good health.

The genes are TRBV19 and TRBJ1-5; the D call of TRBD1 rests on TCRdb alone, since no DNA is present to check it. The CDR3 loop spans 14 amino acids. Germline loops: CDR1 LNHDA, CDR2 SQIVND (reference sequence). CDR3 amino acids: CASTEGTVNQPQHF.

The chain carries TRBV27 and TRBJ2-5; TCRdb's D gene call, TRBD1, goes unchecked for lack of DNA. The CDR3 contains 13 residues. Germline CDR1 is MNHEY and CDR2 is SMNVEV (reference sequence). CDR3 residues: CASGILQGVTQYF.

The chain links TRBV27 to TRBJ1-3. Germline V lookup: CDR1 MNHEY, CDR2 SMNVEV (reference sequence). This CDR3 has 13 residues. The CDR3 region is CASSFNSGNTIYF.

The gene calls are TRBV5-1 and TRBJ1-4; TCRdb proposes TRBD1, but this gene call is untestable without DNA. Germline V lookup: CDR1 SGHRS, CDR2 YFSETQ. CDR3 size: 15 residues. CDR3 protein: CASRGGGVGFEKLFF.

Here the CDR3 reads CATAAGLDTGELFF. This rearrangement joins TRBV24-1 to TRBJ2-2; checking the TCRdb D call of TRBD2 is not possible without DNA. From germline, CDR1 is KGHDR and CDR2 SFDVKD. This CDR3 has 14 amino acids.

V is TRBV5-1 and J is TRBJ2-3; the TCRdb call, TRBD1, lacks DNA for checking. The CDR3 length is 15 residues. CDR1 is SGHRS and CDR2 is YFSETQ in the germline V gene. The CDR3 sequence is CASSFNGRRTDTQYF.

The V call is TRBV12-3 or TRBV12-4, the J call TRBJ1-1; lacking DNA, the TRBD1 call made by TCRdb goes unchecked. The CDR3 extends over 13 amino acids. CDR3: CASKFGTGGRAFF.

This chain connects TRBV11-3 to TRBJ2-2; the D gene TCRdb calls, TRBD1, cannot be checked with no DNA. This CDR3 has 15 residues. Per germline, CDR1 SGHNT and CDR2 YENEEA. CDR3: CASSPYRGNTGELFF.

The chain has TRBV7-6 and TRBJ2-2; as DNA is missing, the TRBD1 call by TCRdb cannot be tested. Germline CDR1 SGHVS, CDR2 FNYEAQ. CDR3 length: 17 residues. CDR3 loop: CASSLAGQKGNTGELFF.

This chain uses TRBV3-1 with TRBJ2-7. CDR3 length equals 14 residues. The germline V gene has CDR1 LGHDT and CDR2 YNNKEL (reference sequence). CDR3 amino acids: CASSQFLSSHEQYF.

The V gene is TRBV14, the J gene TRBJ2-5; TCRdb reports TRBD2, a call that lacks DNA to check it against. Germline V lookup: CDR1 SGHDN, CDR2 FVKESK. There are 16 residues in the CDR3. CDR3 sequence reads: CASSQWLAGTYETQYF.

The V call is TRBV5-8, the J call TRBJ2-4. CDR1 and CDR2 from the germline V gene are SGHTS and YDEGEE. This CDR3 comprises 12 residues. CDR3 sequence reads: CASSFGQNIQYF.

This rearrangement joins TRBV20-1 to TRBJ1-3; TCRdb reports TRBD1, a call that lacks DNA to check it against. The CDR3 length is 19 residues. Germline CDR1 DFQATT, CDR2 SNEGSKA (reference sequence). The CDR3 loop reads CSAKRDIWETGGRGNTIYF.

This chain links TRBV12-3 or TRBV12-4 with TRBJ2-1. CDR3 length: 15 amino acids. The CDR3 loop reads CASSFAVFSYNEQFF.

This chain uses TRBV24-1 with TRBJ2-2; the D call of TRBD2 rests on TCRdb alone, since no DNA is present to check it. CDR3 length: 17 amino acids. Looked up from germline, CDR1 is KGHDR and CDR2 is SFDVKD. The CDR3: CATSDSHGTSAPGELFF.

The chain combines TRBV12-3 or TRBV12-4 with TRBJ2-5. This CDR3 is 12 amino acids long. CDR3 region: CASRKDRETQYF.

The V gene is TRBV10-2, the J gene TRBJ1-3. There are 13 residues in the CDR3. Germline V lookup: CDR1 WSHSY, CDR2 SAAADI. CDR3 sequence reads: CASSQGFGNTIYF.

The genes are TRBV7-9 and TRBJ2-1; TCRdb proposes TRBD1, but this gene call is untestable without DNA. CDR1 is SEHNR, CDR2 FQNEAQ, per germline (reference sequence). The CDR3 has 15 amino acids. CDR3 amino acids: CASSNQGADYREQFF.

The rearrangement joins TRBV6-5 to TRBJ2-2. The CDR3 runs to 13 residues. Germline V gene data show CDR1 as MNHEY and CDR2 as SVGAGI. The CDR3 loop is CASRWTETGELFF.

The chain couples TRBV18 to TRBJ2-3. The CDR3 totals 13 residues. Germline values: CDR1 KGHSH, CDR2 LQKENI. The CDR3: CASSPPLTDTQYF.

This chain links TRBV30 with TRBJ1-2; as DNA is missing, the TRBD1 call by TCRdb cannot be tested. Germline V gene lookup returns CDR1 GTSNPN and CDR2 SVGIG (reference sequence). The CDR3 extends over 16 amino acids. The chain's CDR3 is CAWSRQGQEGNYGYTF.

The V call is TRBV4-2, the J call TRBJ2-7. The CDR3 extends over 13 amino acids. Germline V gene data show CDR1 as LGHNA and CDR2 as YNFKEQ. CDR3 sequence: CASSQAVNYEQYF.

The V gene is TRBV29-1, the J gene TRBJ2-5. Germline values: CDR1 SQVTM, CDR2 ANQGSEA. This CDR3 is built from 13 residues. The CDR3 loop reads CSYNIRGQETQYF.